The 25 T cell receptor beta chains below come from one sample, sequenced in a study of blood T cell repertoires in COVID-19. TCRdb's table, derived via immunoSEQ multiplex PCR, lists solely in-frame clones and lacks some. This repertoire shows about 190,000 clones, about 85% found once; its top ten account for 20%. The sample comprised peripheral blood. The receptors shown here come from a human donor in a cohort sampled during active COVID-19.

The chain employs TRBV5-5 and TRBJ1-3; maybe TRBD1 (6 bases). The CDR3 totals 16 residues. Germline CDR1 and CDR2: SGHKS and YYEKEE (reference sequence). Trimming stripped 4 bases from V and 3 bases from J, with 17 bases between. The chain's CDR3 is CASSPVGGTFGNTIYF. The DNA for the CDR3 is TGTGCCAGCAGCCCTGTAGGGGGAACTTTTGGAAACACCATATATTTT.

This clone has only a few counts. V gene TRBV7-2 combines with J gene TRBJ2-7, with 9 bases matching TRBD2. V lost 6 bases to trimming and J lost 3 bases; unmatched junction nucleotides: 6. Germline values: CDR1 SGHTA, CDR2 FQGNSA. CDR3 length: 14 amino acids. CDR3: CASRSSGTDYEQYF. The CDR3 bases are TGTGCCAGCAGATCTAGCGGGACGGACTACGAGCAGTACTTC.

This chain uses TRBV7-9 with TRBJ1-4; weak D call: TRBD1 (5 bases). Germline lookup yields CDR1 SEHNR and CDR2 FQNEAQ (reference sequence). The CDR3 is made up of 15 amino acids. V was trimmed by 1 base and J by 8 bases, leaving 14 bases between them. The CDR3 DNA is TGTGCCAGCAGCTTAGACAGGTGGGCGGGGGAAAAACTGTTTTTT. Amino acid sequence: CASSLDRWAGEKLFF.

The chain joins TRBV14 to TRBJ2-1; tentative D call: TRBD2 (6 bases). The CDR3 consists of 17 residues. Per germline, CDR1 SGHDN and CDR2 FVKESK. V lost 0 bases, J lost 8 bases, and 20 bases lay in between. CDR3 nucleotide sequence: TGTGCCAGCAGCCAAGACGTCGCGCGGGGCAACTGGGATGAGCAGTTCTTC. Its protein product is CASSQDVARGNWDEQFF.

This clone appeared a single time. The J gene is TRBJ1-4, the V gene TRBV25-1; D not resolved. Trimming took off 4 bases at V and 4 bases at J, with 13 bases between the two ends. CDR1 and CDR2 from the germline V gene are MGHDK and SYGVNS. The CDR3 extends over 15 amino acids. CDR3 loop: CASSGRVGGNEKLFF. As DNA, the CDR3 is TGTGCCAGCAGTGGGCGGGTTGGCGGTAATGAAAAACTGTTTTTT.

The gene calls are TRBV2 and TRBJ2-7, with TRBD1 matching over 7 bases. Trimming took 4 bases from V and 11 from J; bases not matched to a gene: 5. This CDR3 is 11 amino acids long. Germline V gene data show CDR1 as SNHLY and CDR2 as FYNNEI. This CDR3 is CASSGTGTEYF. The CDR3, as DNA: TGTGCCAGCAGTGGGACCGGGACAGAGTACTTC.

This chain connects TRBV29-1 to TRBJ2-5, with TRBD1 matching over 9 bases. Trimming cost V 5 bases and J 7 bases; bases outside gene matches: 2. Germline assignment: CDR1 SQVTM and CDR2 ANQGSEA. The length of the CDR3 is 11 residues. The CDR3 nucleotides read TGCAGCGTTCAGGGACAGGGGACCCAGTACTTC. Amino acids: CSVQGQGTQYF.

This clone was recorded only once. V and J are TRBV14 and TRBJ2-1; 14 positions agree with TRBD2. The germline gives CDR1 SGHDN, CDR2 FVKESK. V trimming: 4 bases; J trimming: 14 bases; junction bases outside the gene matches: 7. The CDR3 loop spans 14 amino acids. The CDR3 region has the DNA TGTGCCAGCAGCCCAGGGACTAGCGGGGGTACAGAGTTCTTC. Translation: CASSPGTSGGTEFF. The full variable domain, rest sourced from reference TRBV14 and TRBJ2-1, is EAGVTQFPSHSVIEKGQTVTLRCDPISGHDNLYWYRRVMGKEIKFLLHFVKESKQDESGMPNNRFLAERTGGTYSTLKVQPAELEDSGVYFCASSPGTSGGTEFFGPGTRLTVL.

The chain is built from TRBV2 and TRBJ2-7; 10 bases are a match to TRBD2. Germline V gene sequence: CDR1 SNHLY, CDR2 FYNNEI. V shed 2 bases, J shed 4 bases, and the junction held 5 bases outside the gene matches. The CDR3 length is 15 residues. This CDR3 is CASSESSGRLYEQYF. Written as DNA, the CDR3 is TGTGCCAGCAGTGAATCTAGCGGGAGACTGTACGAGCAGTACTTC.

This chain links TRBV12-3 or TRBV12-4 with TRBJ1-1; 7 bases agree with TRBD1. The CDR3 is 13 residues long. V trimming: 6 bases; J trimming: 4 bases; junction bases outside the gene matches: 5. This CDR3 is CASSSNRGTEAFF. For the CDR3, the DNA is TGTGCCAGCAGCTCAAACAGGGGCACTGAAGCTTTCTTT.

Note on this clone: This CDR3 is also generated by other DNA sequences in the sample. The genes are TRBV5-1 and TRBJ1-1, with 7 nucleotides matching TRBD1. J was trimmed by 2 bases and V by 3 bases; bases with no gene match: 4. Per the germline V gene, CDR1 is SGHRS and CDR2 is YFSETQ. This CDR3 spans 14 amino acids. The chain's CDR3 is CASSSTGINTEAFF. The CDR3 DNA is TGCGCCAGCAGCTCGACAGGGATCAACACTGAAGCTTTCTTT. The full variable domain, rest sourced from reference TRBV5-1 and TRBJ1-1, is KAGVTQTPRYLIKTRGQQVTLSCSPISGHRSVSWYQQTPGQGLQFLFEYFSETQRNKGNFPGRFSGRQFSNSRSEMNVSTLELGDSALYLCASSSTGINTEAFFGQGTRLTVV.

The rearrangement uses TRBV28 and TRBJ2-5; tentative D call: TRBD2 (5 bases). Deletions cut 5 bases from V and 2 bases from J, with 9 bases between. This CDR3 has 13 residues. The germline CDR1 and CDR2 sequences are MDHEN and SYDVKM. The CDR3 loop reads CASSPPGQETQYF. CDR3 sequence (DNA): TGTGCCAGCAGTCCCCCGGGACAAGAGACCCAGTACTTC.

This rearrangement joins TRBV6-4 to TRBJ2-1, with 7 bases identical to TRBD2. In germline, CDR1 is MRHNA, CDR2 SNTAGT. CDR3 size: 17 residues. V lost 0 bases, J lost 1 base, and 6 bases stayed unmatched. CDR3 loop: CASSDSSGRGSYNEQFF. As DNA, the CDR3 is TGTGCCAGCAGTGACTCGTCGGGGAGGGGATCCTACAATGAGCAGTTCTTC.

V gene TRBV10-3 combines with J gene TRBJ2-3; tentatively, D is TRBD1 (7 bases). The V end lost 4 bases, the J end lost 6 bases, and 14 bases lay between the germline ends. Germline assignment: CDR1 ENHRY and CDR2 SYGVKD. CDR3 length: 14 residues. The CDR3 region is CAISVSQGRDTQYF. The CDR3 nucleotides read TGTGCCATCAGTGTTTCACAGGGGAGGGATACGCAGTATTTT.

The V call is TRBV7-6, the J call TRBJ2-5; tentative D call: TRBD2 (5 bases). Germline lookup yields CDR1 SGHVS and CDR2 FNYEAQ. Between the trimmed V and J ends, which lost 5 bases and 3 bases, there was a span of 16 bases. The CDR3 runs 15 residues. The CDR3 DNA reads TGTGCCAGCAGCCCCACGAGGGTCCTAGAAGAGACCCAGTACTTC. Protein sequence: CASSPTRVLEETQYF.

In nucleotides, the CDR3 is TGTGCCAGCAGAGGGACCGGGACAGCGTACTTC. It encodes CASRGTGTAYF. The chain links TRBV3-1 (or the pseudogene TRBV3-2) to TRBJ2-7; the match to TRBD1 covers 7 bases. The CDR3 spans 11 residues. V lost 6 bases and J lost 12; bases outside the gene matches: 8. Germline V gives CDR1 LGHDT, CDR2 YNNKEL (reference sequence).

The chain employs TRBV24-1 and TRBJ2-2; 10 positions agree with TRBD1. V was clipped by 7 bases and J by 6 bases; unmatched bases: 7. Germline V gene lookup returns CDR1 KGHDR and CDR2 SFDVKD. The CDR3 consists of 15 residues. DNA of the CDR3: TGTGCCACCAGAGGACAGGGGGATGTGGCCGGGGAGCTGTTTTTT. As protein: CATRGQGDVAGELFF.

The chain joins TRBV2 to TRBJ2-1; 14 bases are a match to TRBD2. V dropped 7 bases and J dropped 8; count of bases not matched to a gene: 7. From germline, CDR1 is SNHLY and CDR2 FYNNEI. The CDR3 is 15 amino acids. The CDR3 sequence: CASTSGLAGGHEQFF. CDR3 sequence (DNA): TGTGCCAGCACATCCGGACTAGCGGGGGGCCATGAGCAGTTCTTC.

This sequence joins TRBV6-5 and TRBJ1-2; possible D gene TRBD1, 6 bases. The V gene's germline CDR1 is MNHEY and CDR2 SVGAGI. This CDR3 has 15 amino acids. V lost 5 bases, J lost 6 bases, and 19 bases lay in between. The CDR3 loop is CASSTTLGQGNGYTF. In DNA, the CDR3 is TGTGCCAGCAGTACTACTCTGGGGCAGGGGAATGGCTACACCTTC.

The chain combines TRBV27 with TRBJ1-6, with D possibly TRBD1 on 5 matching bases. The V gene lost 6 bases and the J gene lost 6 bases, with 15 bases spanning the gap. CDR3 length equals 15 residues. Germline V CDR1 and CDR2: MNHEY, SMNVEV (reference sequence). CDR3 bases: TGTGCCAGCAGCCCCGTGGGGCCCAGTAATTCACCCCTCCACTTT. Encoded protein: CASSPVGPSNSPLHF.

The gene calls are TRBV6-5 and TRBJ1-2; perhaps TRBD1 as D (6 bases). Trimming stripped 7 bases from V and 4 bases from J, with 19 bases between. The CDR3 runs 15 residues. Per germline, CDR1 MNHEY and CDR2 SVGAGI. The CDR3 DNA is TGTGCCAGCACCCGAGATTCGACAGGCGGCTATGGCTACACCTTC. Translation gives CASTRDSTGGYGYTF.

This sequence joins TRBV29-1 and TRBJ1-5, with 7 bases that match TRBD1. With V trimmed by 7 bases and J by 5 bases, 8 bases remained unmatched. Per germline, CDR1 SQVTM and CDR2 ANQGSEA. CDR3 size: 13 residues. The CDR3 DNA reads TGCAGCGCTTTAGACAGGGCGGATCAGCCCCAGCATTTT. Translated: CSALDRADQPQHF.

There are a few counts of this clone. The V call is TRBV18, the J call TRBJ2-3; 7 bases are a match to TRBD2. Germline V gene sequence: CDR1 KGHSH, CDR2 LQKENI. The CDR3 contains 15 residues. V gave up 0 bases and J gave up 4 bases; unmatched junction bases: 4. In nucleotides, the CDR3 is TGTGCCAGCTCACCACCTAGCGGGCTCCCAGATACGCAGTATTTT. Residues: CASSPPSGLPDTQYF.

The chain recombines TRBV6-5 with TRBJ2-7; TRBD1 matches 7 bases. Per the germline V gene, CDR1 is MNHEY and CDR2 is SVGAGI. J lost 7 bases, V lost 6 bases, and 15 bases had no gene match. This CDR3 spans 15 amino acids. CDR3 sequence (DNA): TGTGCCAGCAGGGACTTACAGGGGTTGATGGGGGAGCAGTACTTC. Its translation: CASRDLQGLMGEQYF.

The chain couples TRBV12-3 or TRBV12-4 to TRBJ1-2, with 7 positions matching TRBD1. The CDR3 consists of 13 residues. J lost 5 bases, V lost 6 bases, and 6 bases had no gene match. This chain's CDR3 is CASSSGGNYGYTF. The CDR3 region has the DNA TGTGCCAGCAGCTCAGGGGGAAATTATGGCTACACCTTC.